Listed below are T cell receptor beta chains from one sample, sequenced in a study of vaccination and CD4 T cells after COVID-19. No antigen has been identified for these receptors. MiXCR was run by TCRdb on the PCR reads, yielding one entry per CDR3 protein. The table includes over 9,000 distinct CDR3 sequences, more than 35% detected once. The sequenced sample consisted of CD4+ T cells from blood, cultured in vitro. Receptors were obtained from a human donor in good health. Both conserved end residues are part of each CDR3. A D gene is named only where the DNA matches it firmly. Size values are once, few and many counts, or a class for expanded clones, and some rows have none.

TRBD1	15	TRBV28	few	TRBJ2-3	CASSLYRGGTDTQYF	TGTGCCAGCAGTCTATACAGGGGCGGGACAGATACGCAGTATTTT
NA	17	TRBV6-2/TRBV6-3	NA	TRBJ2-7	CASSYSGNVPLAYEQYF	TGTGCCAGCAGTTATAGCGGAAACGTTCCTTTAGCCTACGAGCAGTACTTC
NA	17	TRBV27	few	TRBJ2-2	CASNPLGIGANTGELFF	TGTGCCAGCAATCCTCTAGGGATAGGGGCGAACACCGGGGAGCTGTTTTTT
TRBD2	16	TRBV19	few	TRBJ2-1	CASSLAAGGSYNEQFF	TGTGCCAGTAGCCTCGCAGCCGGGGGGTCCTACAATGAGCAGTTCTTC
NA	16	TRBV5-4	NA	TRBJ2-1	CASSFPTGRRAGEQFF	TGTGCCAGCAGCTTTCCAACGGGTAGGAGGGCTGGTGAGCAGTTCTTC
NA	11	TRBV28	NA	TRBJ1-1	CASSRNTEAFF	TGTGCCAGCAGTAGGAACACTGAAGCTTTCTTT
NA	14	TRBV20-1	NA	TRBJ2-2	CSAPGPPYTGELFF	TGCAGTGCACCGGGACCCCCATATACCGGGGAGCTGTTTTTT
TRBD1	15	TRBV7-6	few	TRBJ2-1	CASSLNGQGYNEQFF	TGTGCCAGCAGCTTAAATGGACAGGGGTACAATGAGCAGTTCTTC
NA	11	TRBV20-1	NA	TRBJ2-7	CSARNGAEQYF	TGCAGTGCTAGGAATGGAGCCGAGCAGTACTTC
TRBD2	13	TRBV5-1	NA	TRBJ2-7	CASSRGGSYEQYF	TGCGCCAGCAGCCGGGGGGGGTCCTACGAGCAGTACTTC
TRBD1	12	TRBV28	NA	TRBJ2-4	CASSSGQNIQYF	TGTGCCAGCAGTTCGGGACAGAACATTCAGTACTTC
NA	12	TRBV5-1	NA	TRBJ1-1	CASSLGGPEAFF	TGCGCCAGCAGCTTGGGCGGACCTGAAGCTTTCTTT
NA	14	TRBV6-2/TRBV6-3	NA	TRBJ1-1	CATPSPSGGGEAFF	TGTGCCACCCCCTCCCCGAGCGGCGGGGGTGAAGCTTTCTTT
NA	12	TRBV7-9	NA	TRBJ1-4	CASSSTAGTLFF	TGTGCCAGCAGCTCTACCGCCGGGACACTGTTTTTT
TRBD1	15	TRBV5-4	few	TRBJ2-7	CASSPPPGQGYEQYF	TGTGCCAGCAGCCCTCCCCCCGGACAGGGTTACGAGCAGTACTTC
NA	13	TRBV6-2/TRBV6-3	NA	TRBJ2-2	CASSSRQAGELFF	TGTGCCAGCAGTTCCCGCCAGGCCGGGGAGCTGTTTTTT
NA	13	TRBV9	few	TRBJ1-2	CASSVGHLYGYTF	TGTGCCAGCAGCGTAGGACACCTTTATGGCTACACCTTC
NA	15	TRBV7-6	few	TRBJ1-1	CASSSLILEQAEAFF	TGTGCCAGCAGCTCCCTGATTCTAGAACAGGCTGAAGCTTTCTTT
TRBD1	14	TRBV19	NA	TRBJ1-5	CASRSGQGYQPQHF	TGTGCCAGTAGAAGTGGACAGGGATATCAGCCCCAGCATTTT
TRBD1	16	TRBV6-2/TRBV6-3	few	TRBJ2-1	CASRRSGTRGSNEQFF	TGTGCCAGCCGAAGATCGGGCACCAGGGGGTCGAATGAGCAGTTCTTC
NA	12	TRBV20-1	NA	TRBJ1-1	CSARDWDYEAFF	TGCAGTGCTAGGGATTGGGACTACGAAGCTTTCTTT
NA	15	TRBV27	few	TRBJ1-5	CASSPEDPRDQPQHF	TGTGCCAGCAGTCCCGAGGACCCAAGGGATCAGCCCCAGCATTTT
TRBD2	15	TRBV19	NA	TRBJ2-1	CASTPLAGAHNEQFF	TGTGCCAGTACCCCACTAGCGGGAGCCCACAATGAGCAGTTCTTC
NA	13	TRBV6-5	NA	TRBJ2-5	CASSYGGLETQYF	TGTGCCAGCAGTTACGGCGGTTTGGAGACCCAGTACTTC
NA	13	TRBV5-5	NA	TRBJ2-4	CASKEGPKNIQYF	TGTGCCAGCAAGGAGGGGCCCAAAAACATTCAGTACTTC
NA	15	TRBV6-1	NA	TRBJ1-4	CASSEAEGTNEKLFF	TGTGCCAGCAGTGAAGCGGAGGGGACTAATGAAAAACTGTTTTTT
NA	12	TRBV19	few	TRBJ2-2	CASRRSTGELFF	TGTGCCAGTAGACGTAGTACCGGGGAGCTGTTTTTT
TRBD2	15	TRBV12-3/TRBV12-4	NA	TRBJ2-5	CASSFWGGDQETQYF	TGTGCCAGCAGTTTCTGGGGGGGAGACCAAGAGACCCAGTACTTC
NA	16	TRBV28	NA	TRBJ2-7	CASSPTRGGNTYEQYF	TGTGCCAGCAGCCCAACTAGGGGCGGGAACACTTACGAGCAGTACTTC
NA	13	TRBV6-1	NA	TRBJ1-3	CASSEDGGNTIYF	TGTGCCAGCAGTGAGGACGGCGGGAACACCATATATTTT
TRBD1	14	TRBV5-1	few	TRBJ2-5	CASSRDRGLETQYF	TGCGCCAGCAGCAGGGACAGGGGGCTTGAGACCCAGTACTTC
NA	16	TRBV4-3	once	TRBJ1-1	CASSQAALGMNTEAFF	TGCGCCAGCAGCCAAGCCGCCCTCGGTATGAACACTGAAGCTTTCTTT
TRBD1	17	TRBV27	NA	TRBJ2-2	CASSANPGQGNTGELFF	TGTGCCAGCAGCGCTAACCCGGGACAGGGGAACACCGGGGAGCTGTTTTTT
TRBD1	13	TRBV6-4	NA	TRBJ1-1	CASSVNRGTEAFF	TGTGCCAGCAGTGTAAACAGGGGAACTGAAGCTTTCTTT
TRBD2	16	TRBV27	NA	TRBJ2-1	CASSNIAGSSYNEQFF	TGTGCCAGCAGCAACATAGCGGGTAGCTCCTACAATGAGCAGTTCTTC
NA	15	TRBV20-1	NA	TRBJ1-5	CSARISGLVNQPQHF	TGCAGTGCTAGAATTTCGGGACTTGTAAATCAGCCCCAGCATTTT
TRBD2	13	TRBV20-1	NA	TRBJ2-1	CSARRLADNEQFF	TGCAGTGCTAGAAGGCTAGCGGACAATGAGCAGTTCTTC
NA	17	TRBV2	NA	TRBJ2-3	CASSDGRGWENTDTQYF	TGTGCCAGCAGTGATGGTCGAGGGTGGGAGAACACAGATACGCAGTATTTT
NA	13	TRBV30	NA	TRBJ1-2	CAWSVGAPTDYTF	TGTGCCTGGAGTGTGGGGGCGCCGACCGACTACACCTTC
TRBD2	16	TRBV6-1	NA	TRBJ2-4	CASSPTSSIAKNIQYF	TGTGCCAGCAGTCCGACTAGCTCAATAGCCAAAAACATTCAGTACTTC
TRBD1	13	TRBV19	few	TRBJ1-1	CASRTGGHTEAFF	TGTGCCAGTAGGACAGGGGGGCACACTGAAGCTTTCTTT